The 26 T cell receptor beta chains presented below share a single source sample, sequenced in a study of T cells in Graves' hyperthyroidism and ophthalmopathy. The source material, RNA transcripts, was used to amplify TCR beta CDR3 regions. HTBI primers were used for first-round RT-PCR of the TCR CDR3. TCRdb recomputed calls from the multiplex PCR reads with MiXCR, one row per CDR3 protein. In the table there are 380,000 or so distinct CDR3 sequences, 14% of which are singletons. Sequencing was performed on blood. These receptors all come from a woman younger than 45 with Graves' hyperthyroidism.

The chain recombines TRBV19 with TRBJ2-7; 8 nucleotides align to TRBD2. This CDR3 is 14 amino acids long. V lost 5 bases, J lost 7 bases, and 10 bases stayed unmatched. CDR1 LNHDA and CDR2 SQIVND come from the germline V gene (reference sequence). The CDR3 nucleotides read TGTGCCAGTAGTCCCAGCGGGAGCTTAAGGGAGCAGTACTTC. Protein sequence: CASSPSGSLREQYF.

This clonotype came up many times. The genes are TRBV28 and TRBJ1-5; no firm D call. Germline values: CDR1 MDHEN, CDR2 SYDVKM. The CDR3 is 17 residues long. The V end lost 8 bases, the J end lost 6 bases, and 26 bases lay between the germline ends. This CDR3 reads CASGMNIRARRGQPQHF. CDR3 DNA sequence: TGTGCCAGCGGTATGAACATCCGGGCTCGGCGCGGTCAGCCCCAGCATTTT.

This clonotype was seen only a few times. This chain connects TRBV20-1 to TRBJ1-6; no reliable D call. V lost 3 bases to trimming and J lost 5 bases, with 17 bases between them. This CDR3 has 16 amino acids. The germline V gene encodes CDR1 DFQATT and CDR2 SNEGSKA (reference sequence). CDR3 coding DNA: TGCAGTGCTAGGATCCTAGGAGACGGAAATAATTCACCCCTCCACTTT. This translates into CSARILGDGNNSPLHF.

The table lists this clonotype with a few counts. The chain employs TRBV24-1 and TRBJ2-3; either TRBD1 or TRBD2 may supply D (5 bases each). The CDR3 consists of 13 residues. Germline CDR1 KGHDR, CDR2 SFDVKD. V shed 9 bases and J shed 0 bases, with 9 bases lying between them. The CDR3 DNA sequence: TGTGCCACCCAAAGGGACAGCACAGATACGCAGTATTTT. This gives the protein CATQRDSTDTQYF.

This clonotype was seen many times. The chain carries TRBV28 and TRBJ1-2, with 8 bases fitting TRBD1. The CDR3 is 14 residues long. Germline V lookup: CDR1 MDHEN, CDR2 SYDVKM. Trimming at V came to 5 bases and at J to 3 bases, leaving 5 bases not matched to a gene. The DNA of the CDR3 is TGTGCCAGCAGTGCAGGGGGCGGCTACTATGGCTACACCTTC. Translation gives CASSAGGGYYGYTF.

This clonotype has a count of ten or more. This chain links TRBV9 with TRBJ1-1; TRBD1 aligns across 7 bases. Trimming took 3 bases from V and 0 from J; bases not matched to a gene: 2. The germline V gene has CDR1 SGDLS and CDR2 YYNGEE. This CDR3 has 14 amino acids. The CDR3 protein is CASSATGLNTEAFF. The DNA of the CDR3 is TGTGCCAGCAGCGCGACAGGGTTGAACACTGAAGCTTTCTTT.

This clonotype was detected only a few times. This sequence may be a read error, since a much larger clone differs from it by one base. V is TRBV7-2 and J is TRBJ2-1; the match to TRBD2 covers 12 bases. Germline CDR1 and CDR2: SGHTA and FQGNSA. The CDR3 is 14 residues long. In DNA form, the CDR3 reads TGTGCCAGCAGCTTAACTAGCGGGAGGAATGGGCAGTTCTTC. Protein product: CASSLTSGRNGQFF.

The chain combines TRBV20-1 with TRBJ1-6; TRBD1 agrees at 11 bases. Germline CDR1 reads DFQATT; CDR2 reads SNEGSKA (reference sequence). CDR3 size: 17 residues. Germline trimming cut 5 bases from V and 3 bases from J; bases unmatched to any gene: 9. CDR3 sequence reads: CSASRDRGGVYNSPLHF. The CDR3 bases are TGCAGTGCTTCCCGGGACAGGGGGGGGGTCTATAATTCACCCCTCCACTTT.

The gene calls are TRBV5-4 and TRBJ2-1, with TRBD2 identical over 12 bases. The CDR3 runs to 15 residues. Trimming removed 3 bases from V and 15 bases from J; junction bases left unmatched: 13. CDR1 and CDR2 (germline): SGHNT, YYREEE (reference sequence). DNA for the CDR3: TGTGCCAGCAGCTCCGCCGGGACTAGCGGGTTAGCGGTGTTCTTC. This codes for CASSSAGTSGLAVFF.

This clonotype was detected ten times or more. The chain employs TRBV13 and TRBJ2-7; weak D call: TRBD2 (6 bases). Germline-derived CDR1 and CDR2 are PRHDT and FYEKMQ (reference sequence). Between the trimmed V and J ends, which lost 4 bases and 0 bases, there was a span of 13 bases. This CDR3 region has 15 residues. CDR3 nucleotides: TGTGCCAGCAGCTCGGGAGCGGAGAGCTCCTACGAGCAGTACTTC. It encodes CASSSGAESSYEQYF.

This clonotype was recorded many times. This chain uses TRBV20-1 with TRBJ2-1; perhaps TRBD1 as D (7 bases). Germline V CDR1 and CDR2: DFQATT, SNEGSKA (reference sequence). The CDR3 contains 13 residues. The ends were cut back, 5 bases at V and 7 bases at J, with 15 bases in the middle. This CDR3 reads CSAGGETGNEQFF. The CDR3 DNA is TGCAGTGCTGGAGGGGAGACAGGGAATGAGCAGTTCTTC.

At least ten counts were recorded for this clonotype. This sequence joins TRBV28 and TRBJ2-3; D gene ambiguous. The CDR3 contains 14 residues. Per the germline V gene, CDR1 is MDHEN and CDR2 is SYDVKM. The V and J ends lost 5 bases and 5 bases respectively, with 14 bases between them. The CDR3, as DNA: TGTGCCAGCAGTCACCAGCGCCGAGGAGATACGCAGTATTTT. Translating it yields CASSHQRRGDTQYF. The full variable domain, rest sourced from reference TRBV28 and TRBJ2-3, is DVKVTQSSRYLVKRTGEKVFLECVQDMDHENMFWYRQDPGLGLRLIYFSYDVKMKEKGDIPEGYSVSREKKERFSLILESASTNQTSMYLCASSHQRRGDTQYFGPGTRLTVL.

This clonotype was seen a few times. The rearrangement joins TRBV11-2 to TRBJ2-7; 12 bases fit TRBD1. V shed 2 bases, J shed 5 bases, and the junction held 7 bases outside the gene matches. The length of the CDR3 is 16 residues. CDR1 is SGHAT, CDR2 FQNNGV, per germline. CDR3 in amino acids: CASSLIPGTGGHEQYF. CDR3 nucleotide sequence: TGTGCCAGCAGCTTAATTCCCGGGACAGGGGGCCACGAGCAGTACTTC. Combining the CDR3 with reference TRBV11-2 and TRBJ2-7 gives the whole variable domain EAGVAQSPRYKIIEKRQSVAFWCNPISGHATLYWYQQILGQGPKLLIQFQNNGVVDDSQLPKDRFSAERLKGVDSTLKIQPAKLEDSAVYLCASSLIPGTGGHEQYFGPGTRLTVT.

This clonotype appeared a few times. The chain uses TRBV7-3 and TRBJ2-2; no definite D call. Germline V lookup: CDR1 SGHTA, CDR2 FQGTGA. The V end was cut by 5 bases, the J end by 8 bases, with 9 bases between. CDR3 length: 12 residues. The CDR3 spells CASSNEEGELFF. CDR3 DNA: TGTGCCAGCAGCAACGAGGAGGGGGAGCTGTTTTTT. Drawing the rest from reference TRBV7-3 and TRBJ2-2, the complete variable domain is GAGVSQTPSNKVTEKGKYVELRCDPISGHTALYWYRQSLGQGPEFLIYFQGTGAADDSGLPNDRFFAVRPEGSVSTLKIQRTERGDSAVYLCASSNEEGELFFGEGSRLTVL.

This clonotype has just a few counts. The V gene is TRBV15, the J gene TRBJ1-2, with TRBD1 identical over 7 bases. Germline trimming cut 7 bases from V and 8 bases from J; bases unmatched to any gene: 13. Germline CDR1 and CDR2: LNHNV and YYDKDF (reference sequence). CDR3 length: 14 residues. The CDR3 sequence: CATNPDREAKGYTF. The CDR3 DNA follows: TGTGCCACCAATCCCGACAGGGAGGCGAAGGGCTACACCTTC.

The V and J genes are TRBV10-3 and TRBJ2-1, with 8 bases that match TRBD2. V trimming: 6 bases; J trimming: 8 bases; junction bases outside the gene matches: 3. This CDR3 has 12 residues. CDR1 is ENHRY and CDR2 is SYGVKD in the germline V gene. Here the CDR3 reads CAIRTGGDEQFF. The CDR3 DNA follows: TGTGCCATCAGGACGGGAGGGGATGAGCAGTTCTTC.

This clonotype was detected a few times. The chain links TRBV29-1 to TRBJ2-1; no clear D. This CDR3 contains 11 residues. CDR1 and CDR2 (germline): SQVTM, ANQGSEA. V was trimmed by 6 bases and J by 7 bases, leaving 10 bases between them. For the CDR3, the DNA is TGCAGCGTGAAGATGGGGAATGAGCAGTTCTTC. Translated: CSVKMGNEQFF.

This clonotype was picked up many times. This chain joins TRBV28 and TRBJ2-5; D gene unclear. Trimming stripped 6 bases from V and 4 bases from J, with 6 bases between. This CDR3 contains 11 residues. Germline V CDR1 and CDR2: MDHEN, SYDVKM. The CDR3 here is CASSPSETQYF. Here the CDR3 DNA reads TGTGCCAGCAGCCCGTCAGAGACCCAGTACTTC.

The chain links TRBV10-3 to TRBJ2-3; 14 nucleotides line up with TRBD2. After removal of 0 bases from V and 4 bases from J, the junction contained 0 bases not matched to a gene. Germline loops: CDR1 ENHRY, CDR2 SYGVKD. The CDR3 sequence is 16 residues long. The CDR3 DNA is TGTGCCATCAGTGAGTCGACTAGCGGGAGGGCAGATACGCAGTATTTT. Its protein is CAISESTSGRADTQYF.

This chain uses TRBV11-2 with TRBJ2-3; D is undetermined. Germline loops: CDR1 SGHAT, CDR2 FQNNGV. The CDR3 contains 14 residues. Trimming removed 5 bases at V and 7 bases at J, with 16 bases between. The CDR3 nucleotides are TGTGCCAGCAGCCTTGACGGGCCTTTATATACGCAGTATTTT. Translation: CASSLDGPLYTQYF.

With respect to this clonotype: A clone one base away is much larger, so this may be a read error. This chain uses TRBV20-1 with TRBJ1-1; possibly TRBD1 for D (5 bases). CDR3 length equals 14 residues. V was cut by 5 bases and J by 1 base, with 14 bases left in between. Germline CDR1 is DFQATT and CDR2 is SNEGSKA (reference sequence). CDR3 coding DNA: TGCAGTGCTCGTAGACAGAGGCAGAACACTGAAGCTTTCTTT. This translates into CSARRQRQNTEAFF.

This clonotype appeared a few times. A read error may produce the germline difference seen at one junction end. The chain has TRBV28 and TRBJ2-7; TRBD1 matches at 7 bases. Germline CDR1 reads MDHEN; CDR2 reads SYDVKM. CDR3 length: 15 amino acids. This CDR3 is CACLSFRGLMEERYF. In DNA form, the CDR3 reads TGTGCCTGCCTCTCCTTTAGGGGGCTAATGGAGGAGCGGTACTTC.

The table lists this clonotype with many counts. The chain combines TRBV18 with TRBJ2-1; TRBD2 matches at 15 bases. The V and J ends lost 1 base and 10 bases, in that order; junction bases with no gene match: 11. This CDR3 is built from 18 residues. Germline V CDR1 and CDR2: KGHSH, LQKENI. The CDR3 loop is CASSPRLKGLAGGGEQFF. CDR3 bases: TGTGCCAGCTCACCACGGCTGAAGGGACTAGCGGGAGGAGGCGAGCAGTTCTTC.

This clonotype was counted ten times or more. The chain links TRBV20-1 to TRBJ1-4; no clear D gene. Per germline, CDR1 DFQATT and CDR2 SNEGSKA (reference sequence). This CDR3 is 15 amino acids long. Trimming pared 3 bases from V and 7 bases from J, leaving 18 bases between. In nucleotides, the CDR3 is TGCAGTGCTAGCCGTTCAGCGAGGCTGAGTGAAAAACTGTTTTTT. Its translation: CSASRSARLSEKLFF.

Concerning this clonotype: Possible read error: a much larger clone is one base away. V usage is TRBV11-2 and J usage is TRBJ1-4; no reliable D call. This CDR3 is 16 amino acids long. With 1 base removed from V and 5 bases from J, the gap between germline ends came to 14 bases. Germline lookup yields CDR1 SGHAT and CDR2 FQNNGV. CDR3 amino acids: CASSLGRAGLNEKLFF. In nucleotides, the CDR3 is TGTGCCAGCAGCTTAGGACGTGCCGGATTAAATGAAAAACTGTTTTTT.

This clonotype showed up many times. V is TRBV3-1 and J is TRBJ2-5; no reliable D call. Trimming shortened V by 4 bases and J by 5 bases, and 11 bases separated the two germline ends. CDR3 length: 13 amino acids. Germline V gives CDR1 LGHDT, CDR2 YNNKEL (reference sequence). The CDR3 here is CASSPTRRETQYF. The CDR3 DNA reads TGTGCCAGCAGCCCCACCAGGCGGGAGACCCAGTACTTC.